The rows below give T cell receptor beta chains drawn from one sample of a study of blood T cell repertoires in COVID-19. Data came from immunoSEQ multiplex PCR; TCRdb stores just in-frame clones and leaves some out. The data hold roughly 270,000 clones, with roughly 85% observed a single time. Sequenced input: peripheral blood. These receptors were collected from a man in his fifties or sixties with active or convalescent COVID-19. CDR3s include the opening cysteine and the closing phenylalanine or tryptophan. D genes are given only for firm matches. The size field is filled for only some rows; it gives once, few, many or a size class.

>-|TRBV4-1|TRBJ2-3|-
CASSQDGLAGSIDTQYF
TGCGCCAGCAGCCAAGATGGACTGGCGGGATCGATAGATACGCAGTATTTT
>few|TRBV27|TRBJ2-7|TRBD1
CASSFGQGIYEQYF
TGTGCCAGCAGTTTTGGACAGGGCATCTACGAGCAGTACTTC
>few|TRBV18|TRBJ1-1|-
CASSPNGKHEAFF
TGTGCCAGCTCACCAAACGGGAAACATGAAGCTTTCTTT
>once|TRBV24-1|TRBJ1-1|TRBD1
CATSDWTGGRAFF
TGTGCCACCAGTGATTGGACAGGGGGCAGAGCTTTCTTT
>-|TRBV4-3|TRBJ1-1|-
CASSQESRRNTEAFF
TGCGCCAGCAGCCAAGAATCGAGGCGTAACACTGAAGCTTTCTTT
>-|TRBV5-1|TRBJ2-7|-
CASSLTLGRTYEQYF
TGCGCCAGCAGCTTGACCCTAGGTAGAACCTACGAGCAGTACTTC
>-|TRBV10-3|TRBJ1-1|-
CAISESTPGPNTEAFF
TGTGCCATCAGTGAGTCGACGCCAGGGCCCAACACTGAAGCTTTCTTT
>-|TRBV30|TRBJ2-3|-
CAWRIATSTDTQYF
TGTGCCTGGAGAATAGCGACAAGCACAGATACGCAGTATTTT
>-|TRBV28|TRBJ2-1|TRBD2
CASPPGLSGVPSFEEQFF
TGTGCCAGCCCTCCCGGGTTAAGCGGGGTCCCCTCCTTTGAAGAGCAGTTCTTC
>-|TRBV20-1|TRBJ1-5|TRBD1
CSASRETGQPQHF
TGCAGTGCTAGTAGGGAGACAGGGCAGCCCCAGCATTTT
>-|TRBV5-4|TRBJ2-5|TRBD2
CASSLGGRVSETQYF
TGTGCCAGCAGCTTGGGCGGGAGGGTATCAGAGACCCAGTACTTC
>once|TRBV3-1/TRBV3-2|TRBJ2-7|-
CASSLAPSTTYEQYF
TGTGCCAGCAGCTTAGCTCCTAGCACTACCTACGAGCAGTACTTC
>-|TRBV5-6|TRBJ1-1|TRBD1
CASSESPRGDTEAFF
TGTGCCAGCAGCGAATCTCCCAGGGGGGATACTGAAGCTTTCTTT
>-|TRBV6-1|TRBJ2-3|TRBD2
CASSEGLAGPYGTQYF
TGTGCCAGCAGTGAAGGGCTAGCGGGACCATACGGTACGCAGTATTTT
>-|TRBV30|TRBJ2-1|TRBD2
CAIKGTSGVNSYNEQFF
TGTGCCATAAAAGGGACTAGCGGGGTTAACTCCTACAATGAGCAGTTCTTC
>once|TRBV28|TRBJ2-3|TRBD2
CASETGTKRYF
TGTGCCAGCGAAACCGGGACTAAGCGGTATTTT
>few|TRBV11-2|TRBJ2-7|-
CASSLPSPQFSHEQYF
TGTGCCAGCAGCTTACCTTCCCCACAGTTTTCCCACGAGCAGTACTTC
>-|TRBV7-3|TRBJ2-7|TRBD2
CASSLDGGRQYF
TGTGCCAGCAGTTTAGACGGGGGGAGGCAGTACTTC
>-|TRBV27|TRBJ1-4|-
CASSRTTRQTTNEKLFF
TGTGCCAGCAGCCGAACCACCCGACAGACAACTAATGAAAAACTGTTTTTT